The present TCR beta chain was sequenced within a study of shared clonotypes between healthy human individuals. Whole-study findings and limits: In this cohort, only blood was sampled, and tissue repertoires likely differ.

As concerns this clone: What it recognizes is unknown.

Here immunoSEQ multiplex PCR was the method, and the copy in TCRdb shows in-frame clones only, minus some. Of approximately 500,000 clones in the sample, 75% to 80% were seen once. The germline V gene encodes CDR1 MDHEN and CDR2 SYDVKM. The CDR3 extends over 13 amino acids. The germline V and J ends were trimmed by 4 bases and 4 bases, with 10 bases remaining between them. Genomic DNA of unsorted samples came from some 91 million PBMCs. The chain uses TRBV28 and TRBJ1-2; D uncertain. The source of this sequence is a woman in her thirties or forties in good health. Some clones in this sample may be carry-over from other donors' samples. The sequenced material came from PBMCs. The CDR3 DNA follows: TGTGCCAGCAGTTACGAGGTGGCCTATGGCTACACCTTC. This codes for CASSYEVAYGYTF.